One and the same sample provided the 8 T cell receptor beta chains below, sequenced in a study of Graves' ophthalmopathy and Graves' hyperthyroidism. Amplification from RNA transcripts yielded the TCR beta CDR3 regions. The first round was an RT-PCR with HTBI primers, and the second round was a multiplex PCR. One entry per CDR3 protein results from TCRdb running MiXCR on the multiplex PCR reads. The profile covers 650,000 to 900,000 distinct CDR3 sequences, with approximately 40% appearing a single time and roughly 45% taken by the ten largest. Material: peripheral blood. Receptors were obtained from an adult man with Graves' ophthalmopathy.

CDR3 in DNA: TGTGCCAGCAGCCGAACGTCGAGGAGAGAGACCCAGTACTTC. Protein sequence: CASSRTSRRETQYF. The genes are TRBV6-5 and TRBJ2-5; D gene uncertain. Trimming took off 6 bases at V and 4 bases at J, with 15 bases between the two ends. This CDR3 has 14 amino acids. CDR1 and CDR2 from the germline V gene are MNHEY and SVGAGI.

This clonotype was detected ten times or more. The chain combines TRBV29-1 with TRBJ2-7, with D uncertain. The CDR3 covers 12 residues. V dropped 2 bases and J dropped 6 bases, with 11 bases sitting between them. Germline CDR1 is SQVTM and CDR2 is ANQGSEA. This CDR3 reads CSVESQYVEQYF. CDR3 nucleotide sequence: TGCAGCGTTGAATCGCAGTATGTCGAGCAGTACTTC.

The genes are TRBV20-1 and TRBJ2-5, with 12 bases fitting TRBD2. This CDR3 region has 14 residues. Per the germline V gene, CDR1 is DFQATT and CDR2 is SNEGSKA (reference sequence). Germline trimming cut 5 bases from V and 3 bases from J; bases unmatched to any gene: 4. CDR3 residues: CSAGSSGGEETQYF. The DNA of the CDR3 is TGCAGTGCTGGATCTAGCGGGGGGGAAGAGACCCAGTACTTC.

This clonotype came up once. Being one base from a much bigger clone, this may be a read error. The V gene is TRBV2, the J gene TRBJ1-5, with D hard to call. The CDR3 extends over 12 amino acids. With 4 bases removed from V and 3 bases from J, the gap between germline ends came to 4 bases. Germline loops: CDR1 SNHLY, CDR2 FYNNEI. DNA of the CDR3: TGTGCCAGCAGTGCCCCCAATCAGCCCCAGCATTTT. The encoded protein is CASSAPNQPQHF.

The chain combines TRBV7-3 with TRBJ1-6; 7 bases align to TRBD1. The ends lost 5 bases at V and 0 bases at J; junction bases unmatched: 4. The CDR3 runs 16 residues. Looked up from germline, CDR1 is SGHTA and CDR2 is FQGTGA. The CDR3: CASSPGQSSYNSPLHF. DNA for the CDR3: TGTGCCAGCAGCCCGGGACAGAGCTCCTATAATTCACCCCTCCACTTT.

In the case of this clonotype: A single base separates this from a much larger clone, so it may be a read error. CDR3 region: CASSPRRNGHTF. CDR3 sequence (DNA): TGTGCCAGCAGCCCGCGGCGGAATGGCCACACCTTC. The V call is TRBV7-2, the J call TRBJ1-2; no definite D call. The germline gives CDR1 SGHTA, CDR2 FQGNSA. This CDR3 has 12 amino acids.

This clonotype has a handful of counts. The gene calls are TRBV25-1 and TRBJ2-2; D is perhaps TRBD1 (6 bases). CDR1 MGHDK and CDR2 SYGVNS come from the germline V gene. CDR3 length equals 13 residues. Trimming took off 6 bases at V and 5 bases at J, with 10 bases between the two ends. CDR3 in amino acids: CASRPRGTGELFF. DNA of the CDR3: TGTGCCAGCAGACCCAGGGGTACCGGGGAGCTGTTTTTT.

In regard to this clonotype: A read error may explain this, as a much larger clone is one base away. The J gene is TRBJ1-1, the V gene TRBV7-9; D is undetermined. The CDR3 has 13 amino acids. V lost 3 bases, J lost 4 bases, and 9 bases lay in between. Germline-derived CDR1 and CDR2 are SEHNR and FQNEAQ (reference sequence). CDR3 residues: CASSFSTFTEAFF. DNA of the CDR3: TGTGCCAGCAGCTTCTCCACCTTCACTGAAGCTTTCTTT.